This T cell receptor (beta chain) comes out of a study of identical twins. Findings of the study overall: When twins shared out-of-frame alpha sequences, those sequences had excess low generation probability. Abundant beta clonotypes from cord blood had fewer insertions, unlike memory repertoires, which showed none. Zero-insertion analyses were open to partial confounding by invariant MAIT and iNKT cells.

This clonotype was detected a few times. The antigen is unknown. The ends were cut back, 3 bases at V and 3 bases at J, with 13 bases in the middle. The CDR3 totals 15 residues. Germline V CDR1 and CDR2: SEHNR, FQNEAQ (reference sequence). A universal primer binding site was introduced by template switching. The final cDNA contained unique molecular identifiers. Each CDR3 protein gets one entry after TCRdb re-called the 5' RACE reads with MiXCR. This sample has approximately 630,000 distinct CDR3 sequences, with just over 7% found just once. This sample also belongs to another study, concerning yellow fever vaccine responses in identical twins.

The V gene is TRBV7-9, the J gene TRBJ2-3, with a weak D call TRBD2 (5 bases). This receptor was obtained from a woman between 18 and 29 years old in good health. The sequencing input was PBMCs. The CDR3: CASSFRLSGTDTQYF. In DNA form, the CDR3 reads TGTGCCAGCAGCTTTAGGCTTTCGGGGACAGATACGCAGTATTTT.